The T cell receptor (beta chain) under discussion was sequenced for a study of CD8 T cells in ankylosing spondylitis. From germline, CDR1 is MNHEY and CDR2 SVGAGI. This CDR3 spans 15 amino acids. The trim removed 4 bases at V and 6 bases at J, leaving 4 bases unmatched. The study, taken as a whole, reports: For ankylosing spondylitis blood, a TCR beta motif of seven to nine highly homologous variants appeared characteristic.

A quantitative 5'-RACE method, one with molecular barcodes, was used to make TCR beta libraries. In TCRdb, the 5' RACE reads were re-called with MiXCR into one record per CDR3 protein. The table lists about 220,000 distinct CDR3 sequences, around 7.9% of them singletons, with 11% to 15% in the top ten. This clonotype came up many times. Antigen unknown. The specimen was blood, either unsorted or a sorted T cell fraction (not recorded which). The receptor was isolated from a male donor with ankylosing spondylitis. This rearrangement joins TRBV6-5 to TRBJ1-6; 9 positions match TRBD1. CDR3 sequence (DNA): TGTGCCAGCAGTTGGGGGACAGGGCTTAATTCACCCCTCCACTTT. As protein: CASSWGTGLNSPLHF.